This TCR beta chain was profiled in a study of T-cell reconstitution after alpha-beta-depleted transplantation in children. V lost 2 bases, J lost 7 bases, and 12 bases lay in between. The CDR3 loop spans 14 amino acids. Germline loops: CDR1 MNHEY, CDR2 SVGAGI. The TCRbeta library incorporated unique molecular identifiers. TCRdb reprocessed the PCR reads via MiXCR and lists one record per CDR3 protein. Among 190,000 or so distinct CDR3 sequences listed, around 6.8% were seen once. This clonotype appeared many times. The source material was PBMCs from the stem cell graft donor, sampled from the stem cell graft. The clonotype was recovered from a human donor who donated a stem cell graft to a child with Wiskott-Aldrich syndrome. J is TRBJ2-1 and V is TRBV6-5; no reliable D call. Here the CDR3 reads CASSYKGLGNEQFF. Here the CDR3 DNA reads TGTGCCAGCAGTTACAAGGGTTTAGGGAATGAGCAGTTCTTC.